This T cell receptor (beta chain) derives from a study of Ad26.COV2.S vaccination and SARS-CoV-2 variants. Notes on the study in general: The breadth of spike-specific CD8+ and CD4+ T cell responses after vaccination was reportedly substantial.

V lost 0 bases, J lost 3 bases, and 10 bases lay in between. The CDR3 has 15 residues. The germline V gene encodes CDR1 SGDLS and CDR2 YYNGEE. This clone appeared a single time. The antigen remains unidentified. Here immunoSEQ multiplex PCR was the method, and the copy in TCRdb shows in-frame clones only, minus some. The sample consists of over 100,000 clones, around 82% of them appearing once. The chain uses TRBV9 and TRBJ1-5; a weak D match, TRBD1 (5 bases). Source: peripheral blood, taken after recovery from COVID-19. This clonotype was sampled from a human donor who had recovered from COVID-19. CDR3 residues: CASSVAGEYNQPQHF. The CDR3 bases are TGTGCCAGCAGCGTAGCGGGGGAGTACAATCAGCCCCAGCATTTT. The whole variable domain, filled in from reference TRBV9 and TRBJ1-5, reads DSGVTQTPKHLITATGQRVTLRCSPRSGDLSVYWYQQSLDQGLQFLIQYYNGEERAKGNILERFSAQQFPDLHSELNLSSLELGDSALYFCASSVAGEYNQPQHFGDGTRLSIL.